The 13 T cell receptor beta chains below come from one sample, sequenced in a study of cytomegalovirus exposure and HLA in healthy donors. Primers for the PCR totalled 60 Vbeta and 13 Jbeta. Profiled with immunoSEQ multiplex PCR; TCRdb holds only in-frame clones, not every one. The sample contains roughly 100,000 clones, 82% of which appear only once. Sequencing used PBMCs. The receptors shown here come from a man aged 50 to 59 in good health and CMV-seronegative.

V is TRBV4-2 and J is TRBJ1-4; tentative D call: TRBD1 (5 bases). Looked up from germline, CDR1 is LGHNA and CDR2 is YNFKEQ. CDR3 length equals 20 residues. V was trimmed by 1 base and J by 4 bases, leaving 25 bases between them. The CDR3 bases are TGTGCCAGCAGCCAAGGCCGGGACTTTGGGGTAAAGTTTTATAATGAAAAACTGTTTTTT. It codes for CASSQGRDFGVKFYNEKLFF.

This clone was seen a single time. V is TRBV29-1 and J is TRBJ1-4; D unclear. Trimming took 4 bases from V and 3 from J, leaving 9 bases between them. CDR3 length equals 13 residues. The V gene's germline CDR1 is SQVTM and CDR2 ANQGSEA. The CDR3 DNA follows: TGCAGCGTTGGGTTTGAGGCTAATGAAAAACTGTTTTTT. Its translation is CSVGFEANEKLFF.

The chain links TRBV9 to TRBJ1-1, with D maybe TRBD1 (5 bases). V lost 0 bases to trimming and J lost 1 base, with 10 bases between them. This CDR3 region has 15 residues. The germline gives CDR1 SGDLS, CDR2 YYNGEE. CDR3 nucleotide sequence: TGTGCCAGCAGCGTAGCCCTGGGGGGGAACACTGAAGCTTTCTTT. Its protein is CASSVALGGNTEAFF.

The chain joins TRBV9 to TRBJ2-5, with TRBD2 identical over 8 bases. CDR1 and CDR2 (germline): SGDLS, YYNGEE. The CDR3 is made up of 15 amino acids. Losses at the gene ends were 0 bases for V and 4 bases for J; bases not matched to a gene: 5. DNA for the CDR3: TGTGCCAGCAGCGTAGACGGGAGGGGGGGAGAGACCCAGTACTTC. Translating gives CASSVDGRGGETQYF.

The chain carries TRBV5-4 and TRBJ2-4; 9 bases match TRBD2. V dropped 4 bases and J dropped 6; count of bases not matched to a gene: 14. Looked up from germline, CDR1 is SGHNT and CDR2 is YYREEE (reference sequence). This CDR3 is built from 17 residues. CDR3 bases: TGTGCCAGCAGCGGCGGCCTAGCGGGAACAATGGGAAACATTCAGTACTTC. It encodes CASSGGLAGTMGNIQYF.

This clone was seen a single time. This sample includes further DNA sequences coding for the same CDR3. The chain links TRBV6-6 to TRBJ2-7, with 10 bases fitting TRBD2. J lost 5 bases, V lost 6 bases, and 7 bases had no gene match. CDR1 is MNHNY and CDR2 is SVGAGI in the germline V gene (reference sequence). CDR3 size: 14 residues. CDR3 sequence: CASSAILAGDEQYF. DNA for the CDR3: TGTGCCAGCAGCGCTATTCTAGCGGGAGACGAGCAGTACTTC.

The J gene is TRBJ2-1, the V gene TRBV19; 10 bases align to TRBD2. CDR1 and CDR2 from the germline V gene are LNHDA and SQIVND (reference sequence). The CDR3 sequence is 16 residues long. Trimming at V came to 0 bases and at J to 12 bases, leaving 11 bases not matched to a gene. The CDR3 coding sequence is TGTGCCAGTAGTATAGATCCAGCGGGAGGGTTGGGTGGGCAGTTCTTC. As protein: CASSIDPAGGLGGQFF.

This clone is a singleton in its sample. The chain couples TRBV25-1 to TRBJ2-3; D perhaps matches TRBD2 (7 bases). Looked up from germline, CDR1 is MGHDK and CDR2 is SYGVNS. The length of the CDR3 is 16 residues. V was clipped by 1 base and J by 1 base, with 12 bases between them. This CDR3 reads CASSEFRGGGTDTQYF. Here the CDR3 DNA reads TGTGCCAGCAGTGAATTTAGAGGGGGGGGCACAGATACGCAGTATTTT.

The V and J genes are TRBV19 and TRBJ1-1; D is unclear. Trimming took off 9 bases at V and 1 base at J, with 6 bases between the two ends. Germline CDR1 is LNHDA and CDR2 is SQIVND (reference sequence). The length of the CDR3 is 11 residues. Here the CDR3 reads CASNQNTEAFF. CDR3 DNA sequence: TGTGCCAGCAATCAGAACACTGAAGCTTTCTTT.

V is TRBV6-5 and J is TRBJ1-1; 10 bases are shared with TRBD1. V shed 3 bases and J 7 bases; nucleotides not matched to a gene: 2. This CDR3 has 13 residues. Germline V gives CDR1 MNHEY, CDR2 SVGAGI. In nucleotides, the CDR3 is TGTGCCAGCAGTTATGGGACAGGGGATGAAGCTTTCTTT. Its protein product is CASSYGTGDEAFF.

The gene calls are TRBV7-6 and TRBJ2-1; D unclear. The CDR3 length is 12 residues. Trimming removed 5 bases from V and 4 bases from J, with 6 bases in between. Germline loops: CDR1 SGHVS, CDR2 FNYEAQ. CDR3 sequence (DNA): TGTGCCAGCAGCCGCGGTTACAATGAGCAGTTCTTC. Its translation: CASSRGYNEQFF.

The V gene is TRBV7-2, the J gene TRBJ2-7; 10 nucleotides match TRBD2. Germline lookup yields CDR1 SGHTA and CDR2 FQGNSA. There are 18 residues in the CDR3. The J segment lost 3 bases and the V segment lost 2 bases, leaving 13 bases of the junction unmatched. For the CDR3, the DNA is TGTGCCAGCAGCTTAAGATCGTCTAGCGGGGGCACCTACTACGAGCAGTACTTC. It specifies CASSLRSSSGGTYYEQYF.

The V and J genes are TRBV9 and TRBJ2-3, with 10 bases aligning to TRBD2. CDR3 length: 14 residues. V shed 2 bases, J shed 3 bases, and the junction held 0 bases outside the gene matches. Germline V gene data show CDR1 as SGDLS and CDR2 as YYNGEE. CDR3 coding DNA: TGTGCCAGCAGCGTTAGCGGGAGGACAGATACGCAGTATTTT. The encoded protein is CASSVSGRTDTQYF.